Shown below are 32 T cell receptor beta chains from a single sample sequenced in a study of neurological immune-mediated disorders. Each CDR3 protein gets one entry after TCRdb re-called the 5' RACE reads with MiXCR. The sample yields fewer than 20,000 distinct CDR3 sequences, 3% to 4.5% seen once. Sequencing was done on a sample of CD8+ T cells from blood. The receptors were gathered from a woman aged 40 to 49 in good health.

This clonotype came up many times. CDR3 coding DNA: TGTGCCAGCACCTTCCTGAGTACGCAGTATTTT. Its translation: CASTFLSTQYF. The V call is TRBV27, the J call TRBJ2-3; D gene unclear. With 7 bases removed from V and 8 bases from J, the gap between germline ends came to 10 bases. Germline V CDR1 and CDR2: MNHEY, SMNVEV (reference sequence). CDR3 size: 11 residues.

In this sample, this clonotype turned up many times. V is TRBV4-2 and J is TRBJ2-7; 9 nucleotides match TRBD2. The V gene's germline CDR1 is LGHNA and CDR2 YNFKEQ. The CDR3 length is 16 residues. Trimming removed 0 bases from V and 6 bases from J; junction bases left unmatched: 9. Written as DNA, the CDR3 is TGTGCCAGCAGCCAAGATGAGGGCGGGAGGGGTGGCGAGCAGTACTTC. As protein: CASSQDEGGRGGEQYF.

This clonotype has a count of ten or more. This sequence joins TRBV5-1 and TRBJ2-2; 7 bases align to TRBD1. The CDR3 has 15 amino acids. Germline CDR1 SGHRS, CDR2 YFSETQ. V shed 4 bases and J 0 bases; nucleotides not matched to a gene: 3. The DNA for the CDR3 is TGCGCCAGCAGCCTTGGGACAGCGAACACCGGGGAGCTGTTTTTT. This codes for CASSLGTANTGELFF.

This clonotype was detected many times. The J gene is TRBJ2-7, the V gene TRBV20-1; D ambiguous. Germline values: CDR1 DFQATT, CDR2 SNEGSKA (reference sequence). The CDR3 is 13 residues long. Trimming pared 0 bases from V and 3 bases from J, leaving 9 bases between. This CDR3 is CSARDLTDYEQYF. The CDR3 bases are TGCAGTGCTAGAGATCTAACAGACTACGAGCAGTACTTC.

The rearrangement joins TRBV15 to TRBJ1-1; perhaps TRBD1 as D (6 bases). V dropped 4 bases and J dropped 10 bases, with 13 bases sitting between them. The germline gives CDR1 LNHNV, CDR2 YYDKDF (reference sequence). This CDR3 comprises 12 residues. CDR3 protein: CATSNNREPAFF. The CDR3 bases are TGTGCCACCAGCAATAACAGGGAGCCAGCTTTCTTT.

This clonotype was recorded many times. Here the CDR3 reads CASSFVWGEEQYF. In nucleotides, the CDR3 is TGCGCCAGCAGCTTCGTGTGGGGAGAAGAGCAGTACTTC. V gene TRBV5-1 combines with J gene TRBJ2-7; perhaps TRBD2 as D (5 bases). V gave up 2 bases and J gave up 7 bases, with 13 bases separating them. The CDR3 is made up of 13 amino acids. Germline CDR1 is SGHRS and CDR2 is YFSETQ.

This clonotype appeared many times. The rearrangement uses TRBV20-1 and TRBJ2-1; 8 bases match TRBD2. Germline V gives CDR1 DFQATT, CDR2 SNEGSKA (reference sequence). V shed 5 bases, J shed 1 base, and the junction held 10 bases outside the gene matches. This CDR3 is 16 amino acids long. CDR3 region: CSASQVLAESYNEQFF. DNA for the CDR3: TGCAGTGCTTCTCAAGTACTAGCGGAGTCCTACAATGAGCAGTTCTTC.

In its sample, this clonotype was seen many times. The gene calls are TRBV28 and TRBJ2-3; 8 bases align to TRBD2. The germline CDR1 and CDR2 sequences are MDHEN and SYDVKM. The V and J ends lost 5 bases and 5 bases, in that order; junction bases with no gene match: 9. The CDR3 extends over 15 amino acids. The DNA for the CDR3 is TGTGCCAGCAGTCTCCGGGGGGGGTTCGGAGATACGCAGTATTTT. Its protein product is CASSLRGGFGDTQYF.

This clonotype has ten or more counts. The chain is built from TRBV7-9 and TRBJ2-1; 12 nucleotides match TRBD1. There are 18 residues in the CDR3. The V gene end was trimmed by 5 bases and the J gene end by 3 bases; junction bases not matched to a gene: 11. The germline CDR1 and CDR2 sequences are SEHNR and FQNEAQ (reference sequence). Here the CDR3 reads CASSGAGQGASRYNEQFF. The CDR3, as DNA: TGTGCCAGCAGCGGCGCGGGACAGGGGGCCTCACGCTACAATGAGCAGTTCTTC.

This clonotype was detected many times. J is TRBJ2-1 and V is TRBV10-3; TRBD2 agrees at 8 bases. J was trimmed by 8 bases and V by 0 bases; bases with no gene match: 6. The CDR3 contains 15 residues. CDR1 and CDR2 from the germline V gene are ENHRY and SYGVKD. The CDR3 region is CAISESREGGDEQFF. In DNA, the CDR3 is TGTGCCATCAGTGAGTCCCGGGAGGGCGGGGATGAGCAGTTCTTC.

In its sample, this clonotype was seen many times. J is TRBJ1-1 and V is TRBV7-9, with D uncertain. The V end was cut by 0 bases, the J end by 7 bases, with 6 bases between. Germline CDR1 SEHNR, CDR2 FQNEAQ (reference sequence). The CDR3 contains 12 residues. This CDR3 is CASSLASVEAFF. The DNA for the CDR3 is TGTGCCAGCAGCTTAGCGTCGGTTGAAGCTTTCTTT.

There are many counts of this clonotype. This chain uses TRBV18 with TRBJ2-5, with D possibly TRBD1 on 6 matching bases. The CDR3 loop spans 15 amino acids. Trimming cost V 0 bases and J 4 bases, with 12 bases left between them. Germline CDR1 reads KGHSH; CDR2 reads LQKENI. The CDR3 DNA follows: TGTGCCAGCTCACCACCGCTAGGGACAAGAGAGACCCAGTACTTC. The encoded protein is CASSPPLGTRETQYF.

This clonotype was detected many times. This chain joins TRBV6-1 and TRBJ2-1; the match to TRBD2 covers 9 bases. The CDR3 runs 15 residues. The V and J ends lost 1 base and 2 bases, in that order; junction bases with no gene match: 0. Germline loops: CDR1 MNHNS, CDR2 SASEGT. The CDR3, as DNA: TGTGCCAGCAGTGAAGAGCGGGAGGCCTACAATGAGCAGTTCTTC. It specifies CASSEEREAYNEQFF.

The table lists this clonotype with many counts. The chain couples TRBV28 to TRBJ2-7; a weak D match, TRBD2 (6 bases). The V gene's germline CDR1 is MDHEN and CDR2 SYDVKM. The length of the CDR3 is 16 residues. Trimming took off 2 bases at V and 2 bases at J, with 16 bases between the two ends. The CDR3 coding sequence is TGTGCCAGCAGTTTAAAGTCCCGGGGGACGGCCTACGAGCAGTACTTC. Translation: CASSLKSRGTAYEQYF.

This clonotype came up many times. This chain joins TRBV13 and TRBJ2-2; D not certain. CDR1 and CDR2 (germline): PRHDT, FYEKMQ (reference sequence). V dropped 3 bases and J dropped 5 bases, with 4 bases sitting between them. The CDR3 has 12 amino acids. The CDR3 DNA reads TGTGCCAGCAGCTTTAGTACCGGGGAGCTGTTTTTT. It specifies CASSFSTGELFF.

This clonotype appeared many times. The chain couples TRBV4-3 to TRBJ1-1; D might be TRBD1 (6 bases). This CDR3 spans 12 amino acids. CDR1 is LGHNA and CDR2 is YSLEER in the germline V gene. V was pared by 2 bases and J by 5 bases, with 6 bases between. Here the CDR3 reads CASSQRGTEAFF. In DNA form, the CDR3 reads TGCGCCAGCAGCCAAAGGGGGACTGAAGCTTTCTTT.

The V and J genes are TRBV28 and TRBJ2-1; 7 bases line up with TRBD2. V gave up 4 bases and J gave up 7 bases; unmatched junction bases: 28. Germline-derived CDR1 and CDR2 are MDHEN and SYDVKM. The CDR3 consists of 21 residues. This CDR3 reads CASSSRRPTSSPGVLKNEQFF. The CDR3 bases are TGTGCCAGCAGTTCCCGTCGCCCGACTAGCAGCCCTGGAGTACTTAAGAATGAGCAGTTCTTC.

Ten or more counts support this clonotype. V is TRBV12-3 or TRBV12-4 and J is TRBJ2-7, with D possibly being TRBD2 (5 bases). V was pared by 4 bases and J by 6 bases, with 13 bases between. CDR3 length: 13 residues. CDR3 DNA sequence: TGTGCCAGCAGTTCCCCGGAGGAGATCGAGCAGTACTTC. Protein product: CASSSPEEIEQYF.

The sample holds many counts of this clonotype. V is TRBV28 and J is TRBJ2-5; weak D call: TRBD1 (5 bases). The V and J ends lost 3 bases and 4 bases respectively, with 15 bases between them. CDR1 and CDR2 (germline): MDHEN, SYDVKM. The CDR3 runs 15 residues. DNA for the CDR3: TGTGCCAGCAGTTTGACCCTGATGGGGCGAGAGACCCAGTACTTC. This translates into CASSLTLMGRETQYF.

Ten or more counts support this clonotype. The chain uses TRBV10-3 and TRBJ2-5, with 8 bases matching TRBD2. The CDR3 sequence is 15 residues long. Unmatched junction bases numbered 13, after V lost 8 bases and J lost 5 bases. Per germline, CDR1 ENHRY and CDR2 SYGVKD. CDR3 DNA: TGTGCCATCGCTGCTGATAGCGGGATGGGGGAGACCCAGTACTTC. It specifies CAIAADSGMGETQYF.

This clonotype was counted at least ten times. The V and J genes are TRBV20-1 and TRBJ2-3; D is undetermined. The length of the CDR3 is 15 residues. Per germline, CDR1 DFQATT and CDR2 SNEGSKA (reference sequence). Trimming took off 2 bases at V and 6 bases at J, with 18 bases between the two ends. The CDR3 loop reads CSARFDWRSVDTQYF. In DNA form, the CDR3 reads TGCAGTGCTAGATTCGACTGGCGGTCGGTGGATACGCAGTATTTT.

This clonotype showed up many times. The V gene is TRBV28, the J gene TRBJ2-5; maybe TRBD1 (5 bases). Per the germline V gene, CDR1 is MDHEN and CDR2 is SYDVKM. The CDR3 is made up of 15 amino acids. V dropped 6 bases and J dropped 2 bases, with 16 bases sitting between them. In DNA, the CDR3 is TGTGCCAGCAGCCAGGGTGGATATGGTCAAGAGACCCAGTACTTC. It encodes CASSQGGYGQETQYF.

This clonotype was recorded at least ten times. The chain carries TRBV11-3 and TRBJ2-3, with 11 bases matching TRBD1. Germline V CDR1 and CDR2: SGHNT, YENEEA. V shed 4 bases and J 6 bases; nucleotides not matched to a gene: 9. This CDR3 is built from 16 residues. CDR3 nucleotides: TGTGCCAGCAGCTCCTCCGGACAGGGGGCAGGGGATACGCAGTATTTT. This sequence encodes CASSSSGQGAGDTQYF. Based on the CDR3 plus reference TRBV11-3 and TRBJ2-3, the full variable domain is EAGVVQSPRYKIIEKKQPVAFWCNPISGHNTLYWYLQNLGQGPELLIRYENEEAVDDSQLPKDRFSAERLKGVDSTLKIQPAELGDSAVYLCASSSSGQGAGDTQYFGPGTRLTVL.

In its sample, this clonotype was seen many times. The chain joins TRBV28 to TRBJ2-1; no firm D call. CDR3 length: 11 amino acids. From germline, CDR1 is MDHEN and CDR2 SYDVKM. Trimming pared 3 bases from V and 7 bases from J, leaving 4 bases between. Here the CDR3 reads CASSFTNEQFF. The CDR3 nucleotides read TGTGCCAGCAGTTTTACAAATGAGCAGTTCTTC.

This clonotype was seen at least ten times. This chain connects TRBV2 to TRBJ2-7; either TRBD1 or TRBD2 may supply D (5 bases each). Germline lookup yields CDR1 SNHLY and CDR2 FYNNEI. The CDR3 consists of 15 residues. With 6 bases removed from V and 4 bases from J, the gap between germline ends came to 19 bases. The CDR3 DNA follows: TGTGCCAGCAGGGCCGGGACCACGTCTGGATACGAGCAGTACTTC. This encodes CASRAGTTSGYEQYF.

In this sample, this clonotype turned up many times. This chain connects TRBV12-3 or TRBV12-4 to TRBJ2-3; the D call may be TRBD1 or TRBD2 (7 bases each). V was pared by 7 bases and J by 3 bases, with 11 bases between. The length of the CDR3 is 13 residues. The CDR3 reads CASTGGETDTQYF. In nucleotides, the CDR3 is TGTGCCAGCACAGGGGGGGAGACAGATACGCAGTATTTT.

This clonotype was picked up many times. The CDR3 loop reads CASSLTGGPGELFF. Written as DNA, the CDR3 is TGCGCCAGCAGCTTGACAGGGGGTCCCGGGGAGCTGTTTTTT. The chain couples TRBV5-1 to TRBJ2-2; 8 bases agree with TRBD1. The V gene's germline CDR1 is SGHRS and CDR2 YFSETQ. This CDR3 has 14 residues. Unmatched junction bases numbered 2, after V lost 1 base and J lost 6 bases.

This clonotype was seen repeatedly, ten times or more. The V and J genes are TRBV5-4 and TRBJ2-1, with TRBD2 matching 9 bases. Germline V gene lookup returns CDR1 SGHNT and CDR2 YYREEE (reference sequence). V lost 2 bases and J lost 4; bases outside the gene matches: 4. This CDR3 region has 15 residues. The CDR3 nucleotides read TGTGCCAGCAGCTTTATAGCGGGAGATTACAATGAGCAGTTCTTC. Translation gives CASSFIAGDYNEQFF. Filled out from reference TRBV5-4 and TRBJ2-1, the complete variable domain reads ETGVTQSPTHLIKTRGQQVTLRCSSQSGHNTVSWYQQALGQGPQFIFQYYREEENGRGNFPPRFSGLQFPNYSSELNVNALELDDSALYLCASSFIAGDYNEQFFGPGTRLTVL.

This clonotype occurred many times. The rearrangement uses TRBV14 and TRBJ2-7; D assignment may be TRBD1 or TRBD2 (5 bases each). V lost 3 bases, J lost 0 bases, and 15 bases lay in between. This CDR3 contains 16 residues. Germline V gives CDR1 SGHDN, CDR2 FVKESK. The CDR3 sequence: CASSQAPGPRSYEQYF. DNA for the CDR3: TGTGCCAGCAGCCAGGCCCCGGGACCCCGCTCCTACGAGCAGTACTTC.

This clonotype was seen at least ten times. The genes are TRBV5-1 and TRBJ2-3; 9 bases match TRBD2. CDR3 length equals 15 residues. The ends lost 5 bases at V and 4 bases at J; junction bases unmatched: 8. Germline values: CDR1 SGHRS, CDR2 YFSETQ. The DNA of the CDR3 is TGCGCCAGCAGTCTTAGCGGGAGAGGGGCAGATACGCAGTATTTT. Encoded protein: CASSLSGRGADTQYF.

This clonotype was recorded many times. The chain recombines TRBV5-1 with TRBJ2-3; no clear D. The V end was cut by 4 bases, the J end by 5 bases, with 11 bases between. CDR3 size: 13 residues. The germline V gene encodes CDR1 SGHRS and CDR2 YFSETQ. CDR3 sequence reads: CASSPSAVDTQYF. CDR3 nucleotides: TGCGCCAGCAGCCCGTCCGCAGTAGATACGCAGTATTTT. Full variable domain (outside the CDR3, taken from reference TRBV5-1 and TRBJ2-3): KAGVTQTPRYLIKTRGQQVTLSCSPISGHRSVSWYQQTPGQGLQFLFEYFSETQRNKGNFPGRFSGRQFSNSRSEMNVSTLELGDSALYLCASSPSAVDTQYFGPGTRLTVL.

This clonotype occurred many times. The genes are TRBV20-1 and TRBJ2-1; 13 bases are a match to TRBD2. The V gene's germline CDR1 is DFQATT and CDR2 SNEGSKA (reference sequence). The V segment lost 0 bases and the J segment 12 bases; nucleotides outside the gene matches: 11. The CDR3 spans 16 residues. In DNA form, the CDR3 reads TGCAGTGCTAGAGATCAAGGGACTAGCGGGAAGATCGGGCAGTTCTTC. This translates into CSARDQGTSGKIGQFF.